This T cell receptor beta chain was recovered during a study of T cells in Graves' hyperthyroidism and ophthalmopathy. Study outcomes and limitations: Blood shared most expanded thyroid clonotypes above 0.001.

This clonotype came up a few times. Its cognate antigen is unknown. The CDR3 has 14 amino acids. From germline, CDR1 is MNHEY and CDR2 SMNVEV (reference sequence). The V end lost 4 bases, the J end lost 4 bases, and 13 bases lay between the germline ends. Researchers amplified the TCR beta CDR3 regions from RNA transcripts. The HTBI set primed first-round TCR CDR3 RT-PCR. TCRdb ran MiXCR on the multiplex PCR reads and lists one entry per CDR3 protein. This table has approximately 270,000 distinct CDR3 sequences, approximately 15% appearing once. Material: blood. This sequence joins TRBV27 and TRBJ1-2, with D possibly matching TRBD1 (6 bases). This TCR derives from a woman aged 40 to 50 with Graves' hyperthyroidism that later progressed to Graves' ophthalmopathy. The CDR3 nucleotides are TGTGCCAGCAGTTCGATCCAGGGGCGCTATGGCTACACCTTC. It translates to CASSSIQGRYGYTF.